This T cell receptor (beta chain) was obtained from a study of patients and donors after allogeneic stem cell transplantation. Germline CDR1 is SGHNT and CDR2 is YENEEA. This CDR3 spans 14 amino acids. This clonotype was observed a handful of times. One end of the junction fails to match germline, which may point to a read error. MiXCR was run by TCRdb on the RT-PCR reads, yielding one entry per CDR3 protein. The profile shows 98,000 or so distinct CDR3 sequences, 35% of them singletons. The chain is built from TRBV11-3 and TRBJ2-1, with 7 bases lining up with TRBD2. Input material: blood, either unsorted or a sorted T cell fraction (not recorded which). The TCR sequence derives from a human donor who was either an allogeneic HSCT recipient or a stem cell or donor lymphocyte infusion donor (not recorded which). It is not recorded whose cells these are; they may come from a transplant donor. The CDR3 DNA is TGTGCCAGCAGCTTAGGCCGGGACTACGATGAGCAGTTCTTC. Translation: CASSLGRDYDEQFF.